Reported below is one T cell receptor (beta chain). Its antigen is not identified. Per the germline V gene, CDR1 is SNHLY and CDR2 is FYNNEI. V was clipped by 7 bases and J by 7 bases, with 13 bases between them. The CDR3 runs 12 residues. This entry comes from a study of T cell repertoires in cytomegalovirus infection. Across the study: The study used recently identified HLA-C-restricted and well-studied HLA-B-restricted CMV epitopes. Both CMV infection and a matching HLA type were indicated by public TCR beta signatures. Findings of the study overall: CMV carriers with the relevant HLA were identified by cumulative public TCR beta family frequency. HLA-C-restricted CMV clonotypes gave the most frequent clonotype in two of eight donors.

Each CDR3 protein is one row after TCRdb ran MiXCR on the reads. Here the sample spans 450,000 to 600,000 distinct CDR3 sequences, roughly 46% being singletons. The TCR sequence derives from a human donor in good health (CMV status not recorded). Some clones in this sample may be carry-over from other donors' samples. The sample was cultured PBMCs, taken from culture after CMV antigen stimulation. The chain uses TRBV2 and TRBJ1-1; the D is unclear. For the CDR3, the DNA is TGTGCCAGCATGGAAAGGGCCGGTGAAGCTTTCTTT. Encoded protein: CASMERAGEAFF.